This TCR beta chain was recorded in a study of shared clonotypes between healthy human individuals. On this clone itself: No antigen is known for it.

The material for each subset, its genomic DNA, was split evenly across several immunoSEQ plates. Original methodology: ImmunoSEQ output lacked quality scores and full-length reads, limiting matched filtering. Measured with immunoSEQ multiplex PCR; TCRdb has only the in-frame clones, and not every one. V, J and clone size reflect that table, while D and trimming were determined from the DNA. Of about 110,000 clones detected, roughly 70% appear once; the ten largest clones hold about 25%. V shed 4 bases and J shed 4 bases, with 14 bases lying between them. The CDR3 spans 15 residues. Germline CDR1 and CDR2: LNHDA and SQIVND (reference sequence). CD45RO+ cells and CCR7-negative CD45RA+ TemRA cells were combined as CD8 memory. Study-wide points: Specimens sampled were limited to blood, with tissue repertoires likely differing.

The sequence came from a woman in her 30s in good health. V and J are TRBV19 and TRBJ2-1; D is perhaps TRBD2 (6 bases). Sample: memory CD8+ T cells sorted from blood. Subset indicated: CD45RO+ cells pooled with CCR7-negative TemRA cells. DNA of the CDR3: TGTGCCAGTAGTAGCACTCCCGGGAGTTACAATGAGCAGTTCTTC. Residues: CASSSTPGSYNEQFF.